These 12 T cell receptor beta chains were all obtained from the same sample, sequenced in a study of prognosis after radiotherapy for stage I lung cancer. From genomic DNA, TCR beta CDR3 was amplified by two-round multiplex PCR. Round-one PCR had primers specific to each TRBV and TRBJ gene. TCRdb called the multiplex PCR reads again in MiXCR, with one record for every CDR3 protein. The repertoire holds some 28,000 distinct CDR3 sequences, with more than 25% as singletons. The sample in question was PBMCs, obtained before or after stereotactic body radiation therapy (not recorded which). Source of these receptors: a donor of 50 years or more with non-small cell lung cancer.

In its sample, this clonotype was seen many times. The CDR3 coding sequence is TGTGCCAGCAGCCAAGGCAATCAGCCCCAGCATTTT. This sequence encodes CASSQGNQPQHF. The chain combines TRBV3-1 with TRBJ1-5, with no clear D. CDR3 length equals 12 residues. V lost 1 base and J lost 2, with 0 bases in between. Germline V CDR1 and CDR2: LGHDT, YNNKEL (reference sequence).

The DNA for the CDR3 is TGTGCCAACACTCGGGGCGGTGCCAACCGAAGCACAGATACGCAGTATTTT. Amino acids: CANTRGGANRSTDTQYF. This chain joins TRBV6-1 and TRBJ2-3; possibly TRBD1 or TRBD2 for D (5 bases each). The CDR3 has 17 amino acids. Per the germline V gene, CDR1 is MNHNS and CDR2 is SASEGT. Between the trimmed V and J ends, which lost 10 bases and 0 bases, there was a span of 23 bases.

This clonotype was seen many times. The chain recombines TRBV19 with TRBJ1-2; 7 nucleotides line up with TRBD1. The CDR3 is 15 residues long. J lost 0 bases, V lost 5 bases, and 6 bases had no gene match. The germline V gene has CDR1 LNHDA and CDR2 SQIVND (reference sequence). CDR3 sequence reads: CASSSSTGSNYGYTF. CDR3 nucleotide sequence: TGTGCCAGTAGTTCTTCGACAGGGTCTAACTATGGCTACACCTTC.

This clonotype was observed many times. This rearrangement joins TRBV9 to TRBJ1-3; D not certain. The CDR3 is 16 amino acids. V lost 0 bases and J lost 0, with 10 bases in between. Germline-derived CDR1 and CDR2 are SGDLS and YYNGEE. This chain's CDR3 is CASSVEAGYSGNTIYF. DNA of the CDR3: TGTGCCAGCAGCGTAGAGGCAGGTTACTCTGGAAACACCATATATTTT.

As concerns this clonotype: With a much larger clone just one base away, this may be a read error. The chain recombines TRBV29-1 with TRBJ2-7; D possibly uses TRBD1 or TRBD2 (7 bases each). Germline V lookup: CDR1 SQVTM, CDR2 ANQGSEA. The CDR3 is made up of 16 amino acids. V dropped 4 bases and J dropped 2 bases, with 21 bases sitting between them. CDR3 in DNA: TGCAGCGTTGCGGGGGGACGACAGGGTCAGACCTACGAGCAGTACTTC. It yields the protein CSVAGGRQGQTYEQYF.

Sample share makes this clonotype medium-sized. CDR3 in amino acids: CASSDFSNQPQHF. CDR3 in DNA: TGTGCCAGCAGTGACTTTAGCAATCAGCCCCAGCATTTT. The gene calls are TRBV6-1 and TRBJ1-5; D unclear. Trimming took off 3 bases at V and 0 bases at J, with 3 bases between the two ends. CDR3 length: 13 residues. The germline V gene encodes CDR1 MNHNS and CDR2 SASEGT.

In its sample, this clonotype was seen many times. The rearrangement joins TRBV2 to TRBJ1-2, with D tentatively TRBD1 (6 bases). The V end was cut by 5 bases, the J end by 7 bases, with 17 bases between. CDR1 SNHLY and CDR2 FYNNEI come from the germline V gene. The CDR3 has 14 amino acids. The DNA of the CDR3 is TGTGCCAGCAGTAGGGCCGGGGGCGCCGGTGGCTACACCTTC. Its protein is CASSRAGGAGGYTF.

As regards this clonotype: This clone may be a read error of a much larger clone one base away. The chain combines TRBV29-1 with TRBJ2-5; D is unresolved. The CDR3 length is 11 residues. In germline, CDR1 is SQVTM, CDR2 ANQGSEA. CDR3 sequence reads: CIVWTEETQYF. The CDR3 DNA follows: TGCATCGTCTGGACGGAAGAGACCCAGTACTTC.

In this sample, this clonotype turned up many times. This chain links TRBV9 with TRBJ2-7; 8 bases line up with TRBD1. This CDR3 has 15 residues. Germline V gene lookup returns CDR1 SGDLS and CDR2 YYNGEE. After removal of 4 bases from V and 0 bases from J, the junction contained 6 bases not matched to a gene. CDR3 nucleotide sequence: TGTGCCAGCAGCCCGAGACAGGGGAGCTCCTACGAGCAGTACTTC. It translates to CASSPRQGSSYEQYF.

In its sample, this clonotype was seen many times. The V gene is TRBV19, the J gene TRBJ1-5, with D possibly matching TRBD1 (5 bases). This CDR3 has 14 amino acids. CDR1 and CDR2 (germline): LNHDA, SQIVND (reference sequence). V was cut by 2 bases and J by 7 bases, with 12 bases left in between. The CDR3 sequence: CASSIQTAEQPQHF. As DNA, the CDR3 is TGTGCCAGTAGTATACAGACAGCCGAACAGCCCCAGCATTTT.

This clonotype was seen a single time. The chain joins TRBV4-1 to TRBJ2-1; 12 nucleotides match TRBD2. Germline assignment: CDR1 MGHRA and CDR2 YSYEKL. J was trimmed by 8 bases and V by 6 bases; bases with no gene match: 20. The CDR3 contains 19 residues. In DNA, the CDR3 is TGCGCCAGCAGACGCAAACACTCCTGGTCTAGCGGGGGGGGTGATGAGCAGTTCTTC. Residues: CASRRKHSWSSGGGDEQFF.

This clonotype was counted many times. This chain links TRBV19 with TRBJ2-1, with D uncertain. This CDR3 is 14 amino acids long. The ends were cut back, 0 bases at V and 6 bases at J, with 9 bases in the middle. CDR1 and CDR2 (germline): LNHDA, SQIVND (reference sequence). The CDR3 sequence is CASSIDPVLNEQFF. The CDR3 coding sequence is TGTGCCAGTAGTATAGATCCTGTCCTCAATGAGCAGTTCTTC.